The source of this T cell receptor beta chain is a study of blood T cells in healthy people across ages. Study outcomes and limitations: While age rose, TCR beta diversity per million T cells dropped in a roughly linear way. It was the long-lived donors that had more naive CD4+ cells and higher diversity than aged donors.

Turning to this clonotype: Its antigen is unknown.

Each sample gave at least 7 million isolated PBMCs. For the second PCR, which ran for about 6 to 11 cycles, a sample-barcoded 5' primer and a J-beta primer mix were used. TCRdb re-called the 5' RACE reads with MiXCR, one entry per CDR3 protein. The data contain about 780,000 distinct CDR3 sequences, approximately 24% of them singletons. Germline loops: CDR1 MDHEN, CDR2 SYDVKM. Trimming took 1 base from V and 7 from J; bases not matched to a gene: 14. The CDR3 loop spans 17 amino acids. These sequences were also reported in another study, on T cells of mothers and their children.

The receptor was derived from a boy under 18 in good health. The chain joins TRBV28 to TRBJ2-7, with 9 bases fitting TRBD1. Material for sequencing was blood. CDR3 DNA sequence: TGTGCCAGCAGTTTATCCGCCAGGGACAGGGTATCGCGGGAGCAGTACTTC. Its protein is CASSLSARDRVSREQYF. The complete variable domain, with remaining parts taken from reference TRBV28 and TRBJ2-7, reads DVKVTQSSRYLVKRTGEKVFLECVQDMDHENMFWYRQDPGLGLRLIYFSYDVKMKEKGDIPEGYSVSREKKERFSLILESASTNQTSMYLCASSLSARDRVSREQYFGPGTRLTVT.